In this sample, the clone carrying this T cell receptor beta chain turned up many times. This sample was taken from a study of HIV-infected patients and healthy controls. There are 14 residues in the CDR3. Trimming took off 7 bases at V and 1 base at J, with 13 bases between the two ends. CDR1 LGHDT and CDR2 YNNKEL come from the germline V gene (reference sequence). TCRdb fed the 5' RACE reads into MiXCR, producing one record per CDR3 protein. The sample carries around 58,000 distinct CDR3 sequences, under 25% recorded once. Sequenced: CD4+ T cells from blood. J is TRBJ1-1 and V is TRBV3-1; unclear D gene. The sequence was collected from a human donor in good health. For the CDR3, the DNA is TGTGCCAGCACCCCCCGCCTGGAGAACACTGAAGCTTTCTTT. Translation: CASTPRLENTEAFF.